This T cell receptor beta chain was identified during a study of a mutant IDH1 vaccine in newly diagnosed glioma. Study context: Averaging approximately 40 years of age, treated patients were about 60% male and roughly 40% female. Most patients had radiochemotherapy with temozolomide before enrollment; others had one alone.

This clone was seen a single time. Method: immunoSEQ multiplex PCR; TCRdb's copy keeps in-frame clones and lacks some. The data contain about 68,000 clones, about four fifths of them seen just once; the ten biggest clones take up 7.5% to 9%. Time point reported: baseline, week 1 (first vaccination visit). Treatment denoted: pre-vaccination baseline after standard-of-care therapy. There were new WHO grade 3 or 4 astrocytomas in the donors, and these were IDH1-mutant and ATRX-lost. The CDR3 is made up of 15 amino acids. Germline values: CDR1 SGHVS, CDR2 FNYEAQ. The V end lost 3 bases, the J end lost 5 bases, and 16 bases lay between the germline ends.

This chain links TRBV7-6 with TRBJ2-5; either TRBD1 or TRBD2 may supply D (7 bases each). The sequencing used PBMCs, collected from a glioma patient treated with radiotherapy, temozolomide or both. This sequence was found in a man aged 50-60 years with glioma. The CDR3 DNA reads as TGTGCCAGCAGCTTTCAGGGGGGGATGGTGGAGACCCAGTACTTC. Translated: CASSFQGGMVETQYF.